The clone carrying this T cell receptor beta chain appeared a few times. Deletions cut 2 bases from V and 4 bases from J, with 14 bases between. This CDR3 is built from 15 residues. The germline V gene encodes CDR1 SEHNR and CDR2 FQNEAQ (reference sequence). One entry per CDR3 protein results from TCRdb running MiXCR on the RT-PCR reads. The sample has around 700,000 distinct CDR3 sequences, 12% to 15% seen once. The chain joins TRBV7-9 to TRBJ1-2; D gene unclear. This clonotype was obtained from a female donor in good health, serving as a healthy control. The specimen sequenced was memory CD4+ T cells from blood. The CDR3 DNA reads TGTGCCAGCAGCTTATTAGGCCAGGCGGCCTATGGCTACACCTTC. Protein: CASSLLGQAAYGYTF. Variable domain in full (rest from reference TRBV7-9 and TRBJ1-2): DTGVSQNPRHKITKRGQNVTFRCDPISEHNRLYWYRQTLGQGPEFLTYFQNEAQLEKSRLLSDRFSAERPKGSFSTLEIQRTEQGDSAMYLCASSLLGQAAYGYTFGSGTRLTVV.